A single sample gave rise to the 22 T cell receptor beta chains below, sequenced in a study of OX40 agonist ivuxolimab in advanced cancers. TCRdb keeps only in-frame clones here, not all; method: immunoSEQ multiplex PCR. Of fewer than 90,000 clones detected, 90% to 95% appear once; the ten largest clones hold about 2%. The sample consisted of CD4+ or CD8+ T cells sorted from blood, taken in a trial of the OX40 agonist ivuxolimab. The receptors come from an adult with an advanced solid tumor such as melanoma, head and neck, liver or kidney cancer.

V gene TRBV30 combines with J gene TRBJ2-7, with D unresolved. The CDR3 contains 17 residues. The ends were cut back, 2 bases at V and 1 base at J, with 21 bases in the middle. Germline V gene lookup returns CDR1 GTSNPN and CDR2 SVGIG (reference sequence). The CDR3, as DNA: TGTGCCTGGAGTCCCCGGCAGGCTTCACGCATATCCTACGAGCAGTACTTC. Translated: CAWSPRQASRISYEQYF. The variable domain in full, completed from reference TRBV30 and TRBJ2-7, reads SQTIHQWPATLVQPVGSPLSLECTVEGTSNPNLYWYRQAAGRGLQLLFYSVGIGQISSEVPQNLSASRPQDRQFILSSKKLLLSDSGFYLCAWSPRQASRISYEQYFGPGTRLTVT.

This clone was counted between two and nine times. The chain combines TRBV18 with TRBJ1-2; D gene unclear. Looked up from germline, CDR1 is KGHSH and CDR2 is LQKENI. Trimming took off 2 bases at V and 8 bases at J, with 12 bases between the two ends. This CDR3 region has 13 residues. This CDR3 is CASSPTERFGYTF. Here the CDR3 DNA reads TGTGCCAGCTCACCAACGGAACGCTTCGGCTACACCTTC.

This chain joins TRBV6-5 and TRBJ1-1; possibly TRBD1 for D (5 bases). CDR1 is MNHEY, CDR2 SVGAGI, per germline. V was pared by 8 bases and J by 4 bases, with 17 bases between. This CDR3 is built from 14 residues. CDR3 residues: CASSKGWGGTEAFF. CDR3 bases: TGTGCCAGCTCGAAAGGGTGGGGGGGCACTGAAGCTTTCTTT.

The chain uses TRBV11-1 and TRBJ1-5; D unresolved. The CDR3 consists of 16 residues. Looked up from germline, CDR1 is SGHAT and CDR2 is FQDESV (reference sequence). Trimming left V 2 bases short and J 4 bases short, with 15 bases between. The CDR3 protein is CASSLRSAGENQPQHF. In DNA, the CDR3 is TGTGCCAGCAGCTTACGGAGTGCCGGCGAGAATCAGCCCCAGCATTTT.

The rearrangement uses TRBV5-4 and TRBJ1-2, with TRBD1 as a possible D gene (5 bases). The CDR3 runs 14 residues. In germline, CDR1 is SGHNT, CDR2 YYREEE (reference sequence). V was pared by 4 bases and J by 2 bases, with 12 bases between. CDR3 sequence: CASSTWAGNYGYTF. Here the CDR3 DNA reads TGTGCCAGCAGCACTTGGGCAGGGAACTATGGCTACACCTTC.

This sequence joins TRBV9 and TRBJ1-3; weak D call: TRBD1 (5 bases). Trimming took 2 bases from V and 0 from J, leaving 12 bases between them. The CDR3 is 16 residues long. In germline, CDR1 is SGDLS, CDR2 YYNGEE. DNA of the CDR3: TGTGCCAGCAGCGTCGGTTGGGGGTTCTCTGGAAACACCATATATTTT. The encoded protein is CASSVGWGFSGNTIYF.

The chain recombines TRBV30 with TRBJ2-1; D uncertain. The CDR3 spans 12 residues. With 7 bases removed from V and 4 bases from J, the gap between germline ends came to 11 bases. Germline V CDR1 and CDR2: GTSNPN, SVGIG (reference sequence). This chain's CDR3 is CAYESRYNEQFF. The CDR3 DNA reads TGTGCCTATGAAAGTAGGTACAATGAGCAGTTCTTC. The full variable domain, its missing parts supplied by reference TRBV30 and TRBJ2-1, is SQTIHQWPATLVQPVGSPLSLECTVEGTSNPNLYWYRQAAGRGLQLLFYSVGIGQISSEVPQNLSASRPQDRQFILSSKKLLLSDSGFYLCAYESRYNEQFFGPGTRLTVL.

The chain is built from TRBV10-3 and TRBJ2-5, with D possibly being TRBD2 (6 bases). CDR1 and CDR2 (germline): ENHRY, SYGVKD. V was clipped by 0 bases and J by 1 base, with 6 bases between them. The CDR3 is 14 residues long. CDR3 amino acids: CAISESTSQETQYF. Here the CDR3 DNA reads TGTGCCATCAGTGAGTCGACTAGCCAAGAGACCCAGTACTTC.

This clone was seen a handful of times. This rearrangement joins TRBV5-1 to TRBJ2-7, with D possibly matching TRBD2 (5 bases). From germline, CDR1 is SGHRS and CDR2 YFSETQ. The CDR3 spans 15 residues. Trimming removed 4 bases at V and 3 bases at J, with 17 bases between. DNA of the CDR3: TGCGCCAGCAGCCGATCAGTCTTCAGCGGCTACGAGCAGTACTTC. Translating gives CASSRSVFSGYEQYF.

The rearrangement joins TRBV19 to TRBJ1-2; TRBD1 is a possible D gene (5 bases). The germline gives CDR1 LNHDA, CDR2 SQIVND (reference sequence). The CDR3 sequence is 13 residues long. The V gene lost 6 bases and the J gene lost 6 bases, with 14 bases spanning the gap. Here the CDR3 DNA reads TGTGCCAGTAGGCTGGGGGTGGAGGATGGCTACACCTTC. This codes for CASRLGVEDGYTF.

The chain carries TRBV28 and TRBJ2-5; 12 bases align to TRBD1. V was clipped by 6 bases and J by 5 bases; unmatched bases: 7. The CDR3 loop spans 15 amino acids. CDR1 is MDHEN and CDR2 is SYDVKM in the germline V gene. CDR3 amino acids: CASRGGQGALETQYF. DNA of the CDR3: TGTGCCAGCAGAGGGGGACAGGGGGCTTTGGAGACCCAGTACTTC.

The count of this clone is one. The V call is TRBV2, the J call TRBJ1-3, with D tentatively TRBD1 (6 bases). This CDR3 has 18 amino acids. Trimming shortened V by 6 bases and J by 2 bases, and 23 bases separated the two germline ends. The germline V gene encodes CDR1 SNHLY and CDR2 FYNNEI. The CDR3: CASRSAGAPWGAGNTIYF. The CDR3 DNA reads TGTGCCAGCAGGTCAGCGGGGGCCCCGTGGGGAGCTGGAAACACCATATATTTT.

The CDR3 is CSARDVYEQYF. CDR3 sequence (DNA): TGCAGTGCTAGAGATGTCTACGAGCAGTACTTC. The V call is TRBV20-1, the J call TRBJ2-7; D remains ambiguous. V was shortened by 0 bases and J by 3 bases, with 3 bases between the two germline ends. The CDR3 consists of 11 residues. The germline V gene has CDR1 DFQATT and CDR2 SNEGSKA (reference sequence).

This chain joins TRBV28 and TRBJ2-3, with D perhaps TRBD2 (6 bases). From germline, CDR1 is MDHEN and CDR2 SYDVKM. This CDR3 comprises 16 residues. Trimming stripped 5 bases from V and 5 bases from J, with 20 bases between. The CDR3 is CASSPDRLVGGDTQYF. The CDR3 DNA reads as TGTGCCAGCAGTCCCGATAGGCTAGTCGGGGGAGATACGCAGTATTTT.

This sequence joins TRBV7-2 and TRBJ2-7; 8 nucleotides line up with TRBD2. Germline V gene lookup returns CDR1 SGHTA and CDR2 FQGNSA. V shed 1 base and J 0 bases; nucleotides not matched to a gene: 2. The CDR3 runs 15 residues. Here the CDR3 DNA reads TGTGCCAGCAGCTTAGTAAGCGGGAGCTCCTACGAGCAGTACTTC. It is translated as CASSLVSGSSYEQYF. Full variable domain (missing parts from reference TRBV7-2 and TRBJ2-7): GAGVSQSPSNKVTEKGKDVELRCDPISGHTALYWYRQSLGQGLEFLIYFQGNSAPDKSGLPSDRFSAERTGGSVSTLTIQRTQQEDSAVYLCASSLVSGSSYEQYFGPGTRLTVT.

CDR3: CASSFGEDTQYF. The CDR3 nucleotides read TGTGCCAGCAGCTTCGGGGAGGATACGCAGTATTTT. This chain connects TRBV6-5 to TRBJ2-3, with D possibly TRBD2 on 5 matching bases. CDR3 length: 12 amino acids. Germline-derived CDR1 and CDR2 are MNHEY and SVGAGI. The V and J ends lost 6 bases and 6 bases respectively, with 10 bases between them.

V is TRBV6-1 and J is TRBJ1-6; D is undetermined. This CDR3 has 12 amino acids. Trimming pared 7 bases from V and 13 bases from J, leaving 14 bases between. CDR1 is MNHNS, CDR2 SASEGT, per germline. This chain's CDR3 is CASTFSLGPLHF. Here the CDR3 DNA reads TGTGCCAGCACTTTTTCTCTAGGCCCCCTCCACTTT.

The gene calls are TRBV6-5 and TRBJ2-3; D gene ambiguous. CDR1 and CDR2 (germline): MNHEY, SVGAGI. The CDR3 length is 15 residues. The ends were cut back, 5 bases at V and 3 bases at J, with 15 bases in the middle. This CDR3 is CASSTRTGRTDTQYF. In nucleotides, the CDR3 is TGTGCCAGCAGTACACGGACCGGACGGACAGATACGCAGTATTTT.

V is TRBV7-2 and J is TRBJ1-5, with a possible D match to TRBD1 (6 bases). Germline CDR1 and CDR2: SGHTA and FQGNSA. This CDR3 is 13 amino acids long. The V end lost 6 bases, the J end lost 9 bases, and 15 bases lay between the germline ends. As DNA, the CDR3 is TGTGCCAGCAGTCACGACTGGGGGCTGCCCCAGCATTTT. Amino acids: CASSHDWGLPQHF. Full variable domain (remainder filled in from reference TRBV7-2 and TRBJ1-5): GAGVSQSPSNKVTEKGKDVELRCDPISGHTALYWYRQSLGQGLEFLIYFQGNSAPDKSGLPSDRFSAERTGGSVSTLTIQRTQQEDSAVYLCASSHDWGLPQHFGDGTRLSIL.

The CDR3 nucleotides read TGTGCCAGTAGTATAGCTAGCGGTGACTACGAGCAGTACTTC. It yields the protein CASSIASGDYEQYF. V usage is TRBV19 and J usage is TRBJ2-7; 7 bases agree with TRBD2. Germline V gene data show CDR1 as LNHDA and CDR2 as SQIVND (reference sequence). The length of the CDR3 is 14 residues. With 1 base clipped from V and 3 bases from J, the junction kept 3 bases outside the gene matches.

The chain couples TRBV6-1 to TRBJ2-3; 7 positions agree with TRBD2. The CDR3 contains 14 residues. V lost 4 bases and J lost 1; bases outside the gene matches: 2. In germline, CDR1 is MNHNS, CDR2 SASEGT. The CDR3 region is CASSVLAGTDTQYF. The CDR3 DNA reads as TGTGCCAGCAGTGTGCTAGCGGGCACAGATACGCAGTATTTT.

This chain connects TRBV27 to TRBJ2-7; 12 bases are shared with TRBD2. Trimming at V came to 4 bases and at J to 3 bases, leaving 7 bases not matched to a gene. The CDR3 spans 16 residues. CDR1 is MNHEY and CDR2 is SMNVEV in the germline V gene (reference sequence). DNA for the CDR3: TGTGCCAGCAGTTCATGGACTAGCGGGAACCTCTACGAGCAGTACTTC. It specifies CASSSWTSGNLYEQYF.